The next 18 T cell receptor beta chains were all read from a single sample in a study of T cells expressing NK-cell markers. TCRdb re-analyzed the 5' RACE reads; it lists each CDR3 protein once, without DNA. In total, the table holds 500,000 to 700,000 distinct CDR3 sequences. What was sequenced was blood T cells: a sorted CD56 or NKG2C T cell subset, CD4+ or CD8+ T cells, or bulk PBMC T cells (not recorded which). The receptor set was obtained from a man aged 18 to 29 in good health.

The genes are TRBV19 and TRBJ2-1; TCRdb's D call, TRBD2, is unchecked because there is no DNA. The CDR3 covers 15 residues. Germline V CDR1 and CDR2: LNHDA, SQIVND (reference sequence). This chain's CDR3 is CASISAGGAREEQFF.

V gene TRBV7-6 combines with J gene TRBJ2-1; TCRdb indicates TRBD2, and absent DNA this call remains unverified. This CDR3 is built from 17 residues. Germline values: CDR1 SGHVS, CDR2 FNYEAQ. The chain's CDR3 is CASSLAAGTSGYNEQFF.

This rearrangement joins TRBV20-1 to TRBJ2-2; TCRdb reports TRBD2, a call that lacks DNA to check it against. The CDR3 has 16 residues. Germline-derived CDR1 and CDR2 are DFQATT and SNEGSKA (reference sequence). CDR3 sequence reads: CSARILTSENTGELFF.

The rearrangement links TRBV13 to TRBJ1-6; TCRdb's D call, TRBD1, is unchecked because there is no DNA. Germline lookup yields CDR1 PRHDT and CDR2 FYEKMQ (reference sequence). The CDR3 loop spans 16 amino acids. The CDR3 is CASSSADRGHISPLHF. The variable domain in full, completed from reference TRBV13 and TRBJ1-6, reads AAGVIQSPRHLIKEKRETATLKCYPIPRHDTVYWYQQGPGQDPQFLISFYEKMQSDKGSIPDRFSAQQFSDYHSELNMSSLELGDSALYFCASSSADRGHISPLHFGNGTRLTVT.

The rearrangement links TRBV20-1 to TRBJ2-5; the TCRdb call, TRBD1, lacks DNA for checking. The germline CDR1 and CDR2 sequences are DFQATT and SNEGSKA (reference sequence). CDR3 length equals 14 residues. CDR3 residues: CSAPGGLLGETQYF.

The chain employs TRBV11-2 and TRBJ2-3. The CDR3 extends over 16 amino acids. CDR1 is SGHAT, CDR2 FQNNGV, per germline. CDR3: CASSSQFGLNTDTQYF. The whole variable domain, filled in from reference TRBV11-2 and TRBJ2-3, reads EAGVAQSPRYKIIEKRQSVAFWCNPISGHATLYWYQQILGQGPKLLIQFQNNGVVDDSQLPKDRFSAERLKGVDSTLKIQPAKLEDSAVYLCASSSQFGLNTDTQYFGPGTRLTVL.

J is TRBJ2-3 and V is TRBV14; TCRdb gives TRBD2 as the D gene, but with no DNA this cannot be confirmed. CDR3 length: 15 residues. CDR1 and CDR2 from the germline V gene are SGHDN and FVKESK. The CDR3 spells CASSQASYGTDTQYF.

The chain uses TRBV4-1 and TRBJ1-1; TCRdb indicates TRBD1, and absent DNA this call remains unverified. Germline V gene sequence: CDR1 MGHRA, CDR2 YSYEKL. The CDR3 contains 15 residues. The CDR3 loop reads CASSRRDSQNTEAFF.

The chain joins TRBV5-1 to TRBJ2-3; TCRdb picks TRBD2, but there is no DNA to check that call. This CDR3 has 15 residues. Germline V CDR1 and CDR2: SGHRS, YFSETQ. The CDR3 protein is CASSLAGRRADTQYF.

V usage is TRBV20-1 and J usage is TRBJ1-1; TCRdb's assignment of TRBD1 cannot be checked, as there is no DNA. CDR1 is DFQATT and CDR2 is SNEGSKA in the germline V gene (reference sequence). CDR3 size: 11 residues. The CDR3 loop reads CSARGGAEAFF.

The chain recombines TRBV7-9 with TRBJ1-1. The V gene's germline CDR1 is SEHNR and CDR2 FQNEAQ (reference sequence). The CDR3 is 12 residues long. CDR3 region: CASSSKDGEAFF.

The chain joins TRBV5-1 to TRBJ1-1; as DNA is missing, the TRBD1 call by TCRdb cannot be tested. This CDR3 contains 17 residues. The germline V gene encodes CDR1 SGHRS and CDR2 YFSETQ. The CDR3 protein is CASSFGRTGLMNTEAFF.

This chain uses TRBV29-1 with TRBJ2-7; TCRdb proposes TRBD2, but this gene call is untestable without DNA. Germline lookup yields CDR1 SQVTM and CDR2 ANQGSEA. The CDR3 has 11 residues. CDR3 protein: CSAERLGEQYF.

The chain carries TRBV7-9 and TRBJ2-1; TCRdb's D gene call, TRBD1, goes unchecked for lack of DNA. The CDR3 is 13 residues long. Per the germline V gene, CDR1 is SEHNR and CDR2 is FQNEAQ (reference sequence). The CDR3 reads CASSRNSVGEQFF.

The chain combines TRBV5-6 with TRBJ2-1. CDR3 length: 17 amino acids. Germline V gene data show CDR1 as SGHDT and CDR2 as YYEEEE. Here the CDR3 reads CASSLVTRVDSYNEQFF.

The chain is built from TRBV4-3 and TRBJ2-1; TCRdb gives TRBD1 as the D gene, but with no DNA this cannot be confirmed. CDR1 is LGHNA and CDR2 is YSLEER in the germline V gene. This CDR3 has 14 residues. The CDR3 loop is CASSHAGGSNEQFF.

This chain links TRBV29-1 with TRBJ1-4. The CDR3 covers 11 residues. Germline CDR1 and CDR2: SQVTM and ANQGSEA. CDR3 region: CSVLSNEKLFF.

V is TRBV6-2 or TRBV6-3 and J is TRBJ2-1. CDR3 length: 15 residues. Germline CDR1 MNHEY, CDR2 SVGEGT. The CDR3 here is CASSQNPDGTNEQFF.